This T cell receptor (beta chain) appears in the sequencing data of a study of blood T cell repertoires in COVID-19. Whole-study context: The cDNA or gDNA used as material had been derived from T cells, B-cell-depleted T cells, or PBMCs.

Original methodology: Amplification with reference gene primers provided the estimates of nucleated cell counts. Libraries were prepared by immunoSEQ multiplex PCR; TCRdb keeps only in-frame clonotypes and omits some of them. That table furnishes V, J and clone size, whereas the DNA furnished D and trimming. The top ten hold around 7.8% of the sample, which has under 200,000 clones, roughly 82% seen once. For this clone: The sample holds other DNA sequences that translate to the same CDR3.

Enrolled during active infection, Seattle patients were then followed longitudinally. The V and J ends lost 3 bases and 0 bases, in that order; junction bases with no gene match: 4. Germline CDR1 KGHSH, CDR2 LQKENI. The CDR3 sequence is 15 residues long. Sample: peripheral blood. The J gene is TRBJ2-5, the V gene TRBV18; 7 nucleotides agree with TRBD1. The origin of this receptor is a woman aged 60-75 years with COVID-19, enrolled during active disease. The CDR3 loop is CASSPTTGYQETQYF. CDR3 in DNA: TGTGCCAGCTCACCTACGACAGGGTACCAAGAGACCCAGTACTTC. The entire variable domain, with the rest obtained from reference TRBV18 and TRBJ2-5, is as follows: NAGVMQNPRHLVRRRGQEARLRCSPMKGHSHVYWYRQLPEEGLKFMVYLQKENIIDESGMPKERFSAEFPKEGPSILRIQQVVRGDSAAYFCASSPTTGYQETQYFGPGTRLLVL.